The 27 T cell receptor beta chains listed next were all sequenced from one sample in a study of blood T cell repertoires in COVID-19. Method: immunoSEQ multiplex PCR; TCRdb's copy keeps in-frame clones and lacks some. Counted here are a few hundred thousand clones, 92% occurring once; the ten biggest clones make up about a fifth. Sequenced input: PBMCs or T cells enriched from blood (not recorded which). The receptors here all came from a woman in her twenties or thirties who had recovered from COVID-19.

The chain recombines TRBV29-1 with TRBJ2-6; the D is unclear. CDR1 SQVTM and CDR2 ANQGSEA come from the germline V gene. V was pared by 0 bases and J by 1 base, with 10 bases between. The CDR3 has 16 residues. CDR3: CSVEDYQPSGANVLTF. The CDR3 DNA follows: TGCAGCGTTGAAGACTACCAACCTTCTGGGGCCAACGTCCTGACTTTC. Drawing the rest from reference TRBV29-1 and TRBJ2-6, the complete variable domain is SAVISQKPSRDICQRGTSLTIQCQVDSQVTMMFWYRQQPGQSLTLIATANQGSEATYESGFVIDKFPISRPNLTFSTLTVSNMSPEDSSIYLCSVEDYQPSGANVLTFGAGSRLTVL.

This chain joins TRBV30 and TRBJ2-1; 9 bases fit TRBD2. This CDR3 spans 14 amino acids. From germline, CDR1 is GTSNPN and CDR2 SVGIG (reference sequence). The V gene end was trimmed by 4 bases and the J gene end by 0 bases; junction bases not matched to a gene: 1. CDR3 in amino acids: CAWKAGGSYNEQFF. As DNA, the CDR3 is TGTGCCTGGAAAGCGGGGGGCTCCTACAATGAGCAGTTCTTC. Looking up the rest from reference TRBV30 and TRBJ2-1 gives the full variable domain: SQTIHQWPATLVQPVGSPLSLECTVEGTSNPNLYWYRQAAGRGLQLLFYSVGIGQISSEVPQNLSASRPQDRQFILSSKKLLLSDSGFYLCAWKAGGSYNEQFFGPGTRLTVL.

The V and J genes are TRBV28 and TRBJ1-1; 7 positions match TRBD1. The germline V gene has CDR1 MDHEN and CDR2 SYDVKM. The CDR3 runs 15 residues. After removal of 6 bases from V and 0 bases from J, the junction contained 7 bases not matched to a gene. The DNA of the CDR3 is TGTGCCAGCAGAGACTTCAGGGGGATGAACACTGAAGCTTTCTTT. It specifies CASRDFRGMNTEAFF.

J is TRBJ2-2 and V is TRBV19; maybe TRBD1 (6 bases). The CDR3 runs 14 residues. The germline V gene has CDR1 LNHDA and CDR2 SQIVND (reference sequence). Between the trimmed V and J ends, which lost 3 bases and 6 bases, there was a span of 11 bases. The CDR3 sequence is CASSIRGVPGELFF. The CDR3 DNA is TGTGCCAGTAGTATCAGGGGAGTACCCGGGGAGCTGTTTTTT.

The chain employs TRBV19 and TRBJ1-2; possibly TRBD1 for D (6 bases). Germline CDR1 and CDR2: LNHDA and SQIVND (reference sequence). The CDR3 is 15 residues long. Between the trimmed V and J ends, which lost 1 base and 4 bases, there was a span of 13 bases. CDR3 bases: TGTGCCAGTAGTATAGGCGTCGGGACAAGCTATGGCTACACCTTC. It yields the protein CASSIGVGTSYGYTF.

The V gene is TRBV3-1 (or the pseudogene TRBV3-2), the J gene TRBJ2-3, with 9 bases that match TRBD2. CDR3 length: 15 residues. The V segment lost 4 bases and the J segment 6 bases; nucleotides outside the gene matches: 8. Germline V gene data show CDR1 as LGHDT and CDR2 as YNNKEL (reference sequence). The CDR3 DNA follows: TGTGCCAGCAGCCTACCTGGCGGGGGGGCGGATACGCAGTATTTT. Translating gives CASSLPGGGADTQYF.

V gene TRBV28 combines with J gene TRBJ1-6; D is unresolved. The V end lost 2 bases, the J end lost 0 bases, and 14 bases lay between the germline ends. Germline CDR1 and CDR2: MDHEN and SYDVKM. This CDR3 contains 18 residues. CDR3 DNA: TGTGCCAGCAGTTTAGATCAAGGATCGGGCTCCTATAATTCACCCCTCCACTTT. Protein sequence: CASSLDQGSGSYNSPLHF.

The DNA of the CDR3 is TGTGCCAGCAGGCAACCAGGGTCTATAGCTTTCTTT. It specifies CASRQPGSIAFF. The chain combines TRBV14 with TRBJ1-1; tentative D call: TRBD1 (5 bases). Germline lookup yields CDR1 SGHDN and CDR2 FVKESK. V lost 6 bases and J lost 10, with 15 bases in between. This CDR3 has 12 amino acids.

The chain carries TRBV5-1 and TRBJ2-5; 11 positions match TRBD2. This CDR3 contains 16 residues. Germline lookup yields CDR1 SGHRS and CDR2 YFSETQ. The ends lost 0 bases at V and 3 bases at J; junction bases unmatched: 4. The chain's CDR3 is CASSLGGTSGKETQYF. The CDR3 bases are TGCGCCAGCAGCTTGGGGGGGACTAGCGGAAAAGAGACCCAGTACTTC.

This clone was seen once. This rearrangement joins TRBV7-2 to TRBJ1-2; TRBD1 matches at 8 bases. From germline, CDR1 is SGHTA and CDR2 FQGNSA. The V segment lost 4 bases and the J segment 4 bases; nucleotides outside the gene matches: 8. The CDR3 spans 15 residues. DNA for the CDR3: TGTGCCAGCAGCTCAGGACAGGGCGCAATCTATGGCTACACCTTC. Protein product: CASSSGQGAIYGYTF. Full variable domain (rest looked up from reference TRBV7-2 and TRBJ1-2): GAGVSQSPSNKVTEKGKDVELRCDPISGHTALYWYRQSLGQGLEFLIYFQGNSAPDKSGLPSDRFSAERTGGSVSTLTIQRTQQEDSAVYLCASSSGQGAIYGYTFGSGTRLTVV.

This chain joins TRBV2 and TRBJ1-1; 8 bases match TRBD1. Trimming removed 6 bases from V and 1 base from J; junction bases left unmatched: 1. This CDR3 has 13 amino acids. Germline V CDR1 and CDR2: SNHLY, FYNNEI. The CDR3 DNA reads TGTGCCAGCAGAACAGGGGGGAACACTGAAGCTTTCTTT. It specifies CASRTGGNTEAFF.

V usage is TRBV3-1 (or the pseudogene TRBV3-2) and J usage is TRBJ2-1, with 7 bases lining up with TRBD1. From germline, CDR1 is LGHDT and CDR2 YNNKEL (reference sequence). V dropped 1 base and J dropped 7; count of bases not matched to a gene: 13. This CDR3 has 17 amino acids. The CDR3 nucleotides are TGTGCCAGCAGCCAAGGGTTACAGGGGTTACCGTTGAATGAGCAGTTCTTC. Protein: CASSQGLQGLPLNEQFF.

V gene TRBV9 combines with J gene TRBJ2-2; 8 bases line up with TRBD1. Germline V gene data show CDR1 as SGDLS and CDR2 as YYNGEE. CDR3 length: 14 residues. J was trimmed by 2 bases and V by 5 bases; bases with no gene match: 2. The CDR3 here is CASSTGGNTGELFF. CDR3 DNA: TGTGCCAGCAGTACAGGGGGAAACACCGGGGAGCTGTTTTTT.

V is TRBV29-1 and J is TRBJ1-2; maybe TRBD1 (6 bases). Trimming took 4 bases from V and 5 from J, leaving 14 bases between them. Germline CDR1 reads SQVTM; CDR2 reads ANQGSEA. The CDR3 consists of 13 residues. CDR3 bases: TGCAGCGTTGGGCGGGGGGCCGATTATGGCTACACCTTC. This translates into CSVGRGADYGYTF.

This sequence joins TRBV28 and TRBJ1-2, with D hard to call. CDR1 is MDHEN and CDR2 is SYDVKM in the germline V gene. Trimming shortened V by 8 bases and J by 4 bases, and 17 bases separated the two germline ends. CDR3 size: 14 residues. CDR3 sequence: CASLRASERYGYTF. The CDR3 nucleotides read TGTGCCAGCTTGCGGGCATCGGAACGCTATGGCTACACCTTC.

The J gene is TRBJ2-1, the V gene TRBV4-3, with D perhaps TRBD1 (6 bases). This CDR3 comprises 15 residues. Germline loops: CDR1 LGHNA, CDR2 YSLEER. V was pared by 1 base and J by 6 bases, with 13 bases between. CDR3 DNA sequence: TGCGCCAGCAGCCAAGTTTGGCGAGGGGGCAATGAGCAGTTCTTC. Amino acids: CASSQVWRGGNEQFF.

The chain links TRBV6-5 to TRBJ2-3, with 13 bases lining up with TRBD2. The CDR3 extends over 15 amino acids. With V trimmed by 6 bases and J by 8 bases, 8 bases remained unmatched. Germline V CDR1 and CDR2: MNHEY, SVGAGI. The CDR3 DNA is TGTGCCAGCAGCCGCGGGACTAGCGGGGAGGTTACGCAGTATTTT. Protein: CASSRGTSGEVTQYF.

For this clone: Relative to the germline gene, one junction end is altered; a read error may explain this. This CDR3 reads CASSLQSGSGPTGELLF. The CDR3 bases are TGTGCCAGCAGTTTGCAGAGCGGGAGCGGCCCTACCGGGGAGCTGCTTTTT. The chain couples TRBV27 to TRBJ2-2; 8 nucleotides match TRBD2. The germline V gene has CDR1 MNHEY and CDR2 SMNVEV (reference sequence). The CDR3 loop spans 17 amino acids.

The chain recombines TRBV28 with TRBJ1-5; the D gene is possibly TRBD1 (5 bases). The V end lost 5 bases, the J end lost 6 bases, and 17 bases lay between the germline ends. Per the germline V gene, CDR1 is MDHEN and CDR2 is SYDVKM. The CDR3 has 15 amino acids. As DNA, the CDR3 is TGTGCCAGCAGTACCGAAGCGGGGGTAGTTCAGCCCCAGCATTTT. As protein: CASSTEAGVVQPQHF.

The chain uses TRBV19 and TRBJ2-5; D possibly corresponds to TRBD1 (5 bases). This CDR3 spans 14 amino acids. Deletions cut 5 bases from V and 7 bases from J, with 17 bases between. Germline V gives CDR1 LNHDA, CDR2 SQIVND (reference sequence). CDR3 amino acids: CASSGKGSLLTQYF. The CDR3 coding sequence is TGTGCCAGTAGTGGGAAGGGGTCGTTATTGACCCAGTACTTC.

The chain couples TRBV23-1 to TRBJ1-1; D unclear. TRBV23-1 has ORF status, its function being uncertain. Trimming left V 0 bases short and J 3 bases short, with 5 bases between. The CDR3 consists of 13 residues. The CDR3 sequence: CASSQSPYTEAFF. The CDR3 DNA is TGCGCCAGCAGTCAATCCCCCTACACTGAAGCTTTCTTT.

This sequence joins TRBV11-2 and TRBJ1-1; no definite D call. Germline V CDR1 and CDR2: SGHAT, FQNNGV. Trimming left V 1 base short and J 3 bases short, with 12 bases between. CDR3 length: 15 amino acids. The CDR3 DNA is TGTGCCAGCAGCTTAGCTTCCGGGTTGGACACTGAAGCTTTCTTT. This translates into CASSLASGLDTEAFF.

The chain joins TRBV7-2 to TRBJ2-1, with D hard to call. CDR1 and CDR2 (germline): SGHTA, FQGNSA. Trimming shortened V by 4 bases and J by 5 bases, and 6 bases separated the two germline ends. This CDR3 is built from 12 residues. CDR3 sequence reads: CASSSPNNEQFF. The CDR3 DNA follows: TGTGCCAGCAGCTCCCCTAACAATGAGCAGTTCTTC.

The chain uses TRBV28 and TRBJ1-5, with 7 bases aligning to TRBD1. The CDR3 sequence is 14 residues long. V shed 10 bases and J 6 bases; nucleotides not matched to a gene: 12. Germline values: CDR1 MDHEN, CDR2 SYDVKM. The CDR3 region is CATNYRGRGQPQHF. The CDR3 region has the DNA TGTGCCACCAATTACAGGGGAAGAGGTCAGCCCCAGCATTTT.

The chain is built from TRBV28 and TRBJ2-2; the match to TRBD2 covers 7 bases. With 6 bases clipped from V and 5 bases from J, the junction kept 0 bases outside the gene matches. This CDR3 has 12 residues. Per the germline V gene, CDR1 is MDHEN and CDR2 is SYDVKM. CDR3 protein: CASRGGTGELFF. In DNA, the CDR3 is TGTGCCAGCAGGGGGGGGACCGGGGAGCTGTTTTTT.

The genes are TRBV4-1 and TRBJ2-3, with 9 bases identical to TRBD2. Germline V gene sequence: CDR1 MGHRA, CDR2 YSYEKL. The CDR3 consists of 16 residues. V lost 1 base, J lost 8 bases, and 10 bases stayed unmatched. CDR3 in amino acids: CASSQGTSVIEGTQYF. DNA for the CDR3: TGCGCCAGCAGCCAAGGGACTAGCGTCATTGAAGGTACGCAGTATTTT.

CDR3 amino acids: CASSPTRGNEKLFF. CDR3 coding DNA: TGCGCCAGCAGTCCTACCCGGGGTAATGAAAAACTGTTTTTT. The genes are TRBV5-1 and TRBJ1-4; D remains ambiguous. The germline gives CDR1 SGHRS, CDR2 YFSETQ. V was shortened by 5 bases and J by 4 bases, with 12 bases between the two germline ends. This CDR3 is built from 14 residues.